Listed below are T cell receptor beta chains from one sample, sequenced in a study of blood T cell repertoires in COVID-19. Libraries were prepared by immunoSEQ multiplex PCR; TCRdb keeps only in-frame clonotypes and omits some of them. Here the sample spans about 100,000 clones, around 83% being singletons. Sequencing was done on a sample of peripheral blood. All receptors come from a woman aged 60 to 75 in a cohort sampled during active or convalescent COVID-19. Both conserved end residues are part of each CDR3. D genes are given only for firm matches. Expanded clones get a size class; other rows say once, few or many, or leave the size out.

V gene	D gene	clone size	J gene	CDR3 DNA	CDR3 protein
TRBV19	-	-	TRBJ2-1	TGTGCCAGTACATTTAAGGGGACACCCCACGGCCAGTTCTTC	CASTFKGTPHGQFF
TRBV7-9	TRBD2	-	TRBJ2-1	TGTGCCAGCAGCTTAGCGCCCGGACTAGCGGGGTACAATGAGCAGTTCTTC	CASSLAPGLAGYNEQFF
TRBV3-1/TRBV3-2	TRBD1	-	TRBJ1-1	TGTGCCAGCAGCCCAAGACAGGGTAACCTGAACACTGAAGCTTTCTTT	CASSPRQGNLNTEAFF
TRBV5-5	-	-	TRBJ2-1	TGTGCCAGCAGCGGCCTTAATGAGCAGTTCTTC	CASSGLNEQFF
TRBV15	-	-	TRBJ2-2	TGTGCCACCAGCCCCGGTGGCGGGGAGCTGTTTTTT	CATSPGGGELFF
TRBV9	-	once	TRBJ1-6	TGTGCCAGCAGCGTACTTGGACAGACCAATTCACCCCTCCACTTT	CASSVLGQTNSPLHF
TRBV5-1	TRBD2	-	TRBJ2-7	TGCGCCAGCAGCACAGGCGGGGGGTATCCCCTCTACGAGCAGTACTTC	CASSTGGGYPLYEQYF
TRBV3-1/TRBV3-2	TRBD2	-	TRBJ2-1	TGTGCCAGCAGCCAGGATAGCGGGCGGGAGCAGTTCTTC	CASSQDSGREQFF
TRBV7-6	TRBD2	-	TRBJ2-7	TGTGCCAGCAGCCAAAAAACTAGCGGGGACCCCTACGAGCAGTACTTC	CASSQKTSGDPYEQYF
TRBV6-1	TRBD1	-	TRBJ2-3	TGTGCCAGCAGTGATGGACAGGGGAAGGGGGATACGCAGTATTTT	CASSDGQGKGDTQYF
TRBV11-3	-	-	TRBJ1-1	TGTGCCAGCAGCCCCGGAGGGAACACTGAAGCTTTCTTT	CASSPGGNTEAFF
TRBV7-2	TRBD1	-	TRBJ2-2	TGTGCCAGCAGCTTGGGGACAGGGGGCCGGACCGGGGAGCTGTTTTTT	CASSLGTGGRTGELFF
TRBV7-8	TRBD1	-	TRBJ1-2	TGTGCCAGCAGCGGAGGGACAGTCAGAGGCTATGGCTACACCTTC	CASSGGTVRGYGYTF
TRBV19	TRBD2	-	TRBJ2-7	TGTGCCAGTAGCCTAGCGGGAGCCTACGAGCAGTACTTC	CASSLAGAYEQYF
TRBV11-2	-	-	TRBJ2-7	TGTGCCAGCAGCTCAGGCGTCGGAGAGCAGTACTTC	CASSSGVGEQYF
TRBV4-1	-	-	TRBJ2-1	TGCGCCAGCAGCGGCTTGAGACAAGAGCAGTTCTTC	CASSGLRQEQFF
TRBV7-8	TRBD1	-	TRBJ1-5	TGTGCCAGCAGCTTAGCAACAGGGGCGAGCAATCAGCCCCAGCATTTT	CASSLATGASNQPQHF
TRBV5-1	TRBD1	-	TRBJ2-7	TGCGCCAGCAGCAGGGGGCAGGGGGCCTCCTACGAGCAGTACTTC	CASSRGQGASYEQYF
TRBV15	-	-	TRBJ1-6	TGTGCCACCAGCAGAGACCTTGGGAGGCGAGGTTCACCCCTCCACTTT	CATSRDLGRRGSPLHF
TRBV19	-	-	TRBJ1-4	TGTGCCAGCTCCCTGGGGGGAACTAATGAAAAACTGTTTTTT	CASSLGGTNEKLFF
TRBV5-4	-	once	TRBJ2-2	TGTGCCAGCAGCTCCGGGATCGGGGGGAACACCGGGGAGCTGTTTTTT	CASSSGIGGNTGELFF
TRBV18	TRBD1	-	TRBJ1-5	TGTGCCAGCTCGGGCGGACAGGGCGGCCAGCCCCAGCATTTT	CASSGGQGGQPQHF
TRBV6-5	TRBD1	-	TRBJ1-1	TGTGCCAGCAGGGCAGGGGGCAAGGACACTGAAGCTTTCTTT	CASRAGGKDTEAFF
TRBV5-1	TRBD1	-	TRBJ1-2	TGCGCCAGCAGCCCGGGACAGGTTGGTGGCTACACCTTC	CASSPGQVGGYTF
TRBV27	-	few	TRBJ1-5	TGTGCCAGCAGTTCCCGGGACAATCAGCCCCAGCATTTT	CASSSRDNQPQHF